This T cell receptor (beta chain) appears in the sequencing data of a study of T cell responses to AZD1222 COVID-19 vaccine. Notes on the study in general: The CD4 TCRs associated with vaccination extended across spike and predominated at 160-218 and 743-854. Baseline seropositivity occurred in only a handful of AZD1222 recipients.

This clone was picked up one time. Its antigen is unidentified. The method was immunoSEQ multiplex PCR; TCRdb's version includes in-frame clones alone and lacks a portion of them. This table holds 150,000 or so clones, around 92% found once. V was clipped by 6 bases and J by 2 bases; unmatched bases: 2. This CDR3 comprises 13 residues. Germline values: CDR1 LNHDA, CDR2 SQIVND (reference sequence). This receptor was taken from an adult who received the AZD1222 COVID-19 vaccine. The specimen was peripheral blood, collected 28 days after the second AZD1222 dose. This sequence joins TRBV19 and TRBJ2-3; 7 bases match TRBD2. The CDR3: CASSGRFTDTQYF. The CDR3 DNA sequence: TGTGCCAGTAGCGGGAGGTTCACAGATACGCAGTATTTT.